A single sample gave rise to the 28 T cell receptor beta chains below, sequenced in a study of human T cells and chemical hapten exposure. Time point given: pre-sensitization, week 0. Treatment specified: therapeutic diphenylcyclopropenone sensitization with weekly scalp DPC. One entry per CDR3 protein, called by TCRdb with MiXCR from the RACE reads. The table shows 350,000 to 450,000 distinct CDR3 sequences, with 5.1% occurring only once. The material sequenced was whole blood, taken in connection with sensitization to the hapten diphenylcyclopropenone (DPC). These receptors were taken from a woman between 50 and 59 years old with alopecia areata. Some clones in this sample may be carry-over from other donors' samples.

This clonotype was seen many times. The chain employs TRBV20-1 and TRBJ2-3; D remains unclear. Looked up from germline, CDR1 is DFQATT and CDR2 is SNEGSKA (reference sequence). CDR3 length: 11 residues. V lost 3 bases and J lost 4, with 5 bases in between. For the CDR3, the DNA is TGCAGTGCTAGTATACCAGATACGCAGTATTTT. Amino acid sequence: CSASIPDTQYF.

On this clonotype: Just one base apart from a much larger clone, this may be a read error. This chain joins TRBV5-1 and TRBJ1-1; a weak D match, TRBD1 (6 bases). Germline V CDR1 and CDR2: SGHRS, YFSETQ. Trimming took off 3 bases at V and 0 bases at J, with 12 bases between the two ends. This CDR3 is 15 amino acids long. Here the CDR3 DNA reads TGCGCCAGCAGCTCGCAGGGGTTGGTGAACACTGAAGCTTTCTTT. Its protein is CASSSQGLVNTEAFF.

This clonotype was observed at least ten times. This chain links TRBV15 with TRBJ2-3; 11 bases are shared with TRBD2. Germline loops: CDR1 LNHNV, CDR2 YYDKDF (reference sequence). V lost 7 bases to trimming and J lost 5 bases; unmatched junction nucleotides: 2. This CDR3 comprises 13 residues. The CDR3 nucleotides are TGTGCCACCACTAGCGGGAGGATAGATACGCAGTATTTT. As protein: CATTSGRIDTQYF.

This clonotype was seen many times. This chain connects TRBV5-1 to TRBJ2-7; the D call may be TRBD1 or TRBD2 (6 bases each). The CDR3 totals 12 residues. V was cut by 3 bases and J by 7 bases, with 11 bases left in between. Germline CDR1 reads SGHRS; CDR2 reads YFSETQ. The CDR3 sequence: CASSSEGGEQYF. The CDR3 coding sequence is TGCGCCAGCAGCTCGGAAGGGGGGGAGCAGTACTTC.

This clonotype was seen repeatedly, ten times or more. Here the CDR3 reads CASSLGAGDGEKLFF. The DNA of the CDR3 is TGTGCCAGCAGCTTAGGGGCGGGGGATGGTGAAAAACTGTTTTTT. The genes are TRBV7-6 and TRBJ1-4, with a tentative D call TRBD1 (5 bases). CDR1 and CDR2 (germline): SGHVS, FNYEAQ. Trimming took 1 base from V and 7 from J, leaving 13 bases between them. This CDR3 spans 15 amino acids. Full variable domain (rest looked up from reference TRBV7-6 and TRBJ1-4): GAGVSQSPRYKVTKRGQDVALRCDPISGHVSLYWYRQALGQGPEFLTYFNYEAQQDKSGLPNDRFSAERPEGSISTLTIQRTEQRDSAMYRCASSLGAGDGEKLFFGSGTQLSVL.

The chain recombines TRBV20-1 with TRBJ1-2; D perhaps matches TRBD1 (5 bases). The germline gives CDR1 DFQATT, CDR2 SNEGSKA (reference sequence). V was pared by 0 bases and J by 7 bases, with 15 bases between. This CDR3 comprises 14 residues. The CDR3 loop is CSARDGTGRSGYTF. In DNA form, the CDR3 reads TGCAGTGCTAGAGATGGCACAGGAAGATCTGGCTACACCTTC.

In this sample, this clonotype turned up many times. The DNA of the CDR3 is TGTGCCAGCAGTGAAGCGTCTCAAAATGACAGGTTCTTGCTAGCCAAAAACATTCAGTACTTC. Translated: CASSEASQNDRFLLAKNIQYF. The chain combines TRBV2 with TRBJ2-4; TRBD1 might be the D (6 bases). The CDR3 sequence is 21 residues long. Deletions cut 0 bases from V and 0 bases from J, with 24 bases between. Germline CDR1 SNHLY, CDR2 FYNNEI.

The chain employs TRBV20-1 and TRBJ1-5; D unresolved. Germline CDR1 and CDR2: DFQATT and SNEGSKA (reference sequence). The CDR3 runs to 14 residues. The germline V and J ends were trimmed by 3 bases and 4 bases, with 13 bases remaining between them. Here the CDR3 reads CSASINSLNQPQHF. In DNA form, the CDR3 reads TGCAGTGCTAGTATAAACAGCCTTAATCAGCCCCAGCATTTT.

This clonotype was observed at least ten times. The chain carries TRBV6-5 and TRBJ2-2; D call uncertain. Trimming left V 6 bases short and J 6 bases short, with 11 bases between. Germline CDR1 MNHEY, CDR2 SVGAGI. This CDR3 has 13 amino acids. The CDR3 DNA reads as TGTGCCAGCAGAGTACGCGAGGCCGGGGAGCTGTTTTTT. It encodes CASRVREAGELFF.

The rearrangement uses TRBV6-6 and TRBJ2-7; 7 bases align to TRBD1. There are 14 residues in the CDR3. Germline lookup yields CDR1 MNHNY and CDR2 SVGAGI (reference sequence). The J segment lost 4 bases and the V segment lost 6 bases, leaving 9 bases of the junction unmatched. CDR3 sequence (DNA): TGTGCCAGCAGACCCGACAGGGATCGGTACGAGCAGTACTTC. It encodes CASRPDRDRYEQYF.

This clonotype was seen more than once but under ten times. The V call is TRBV12-3 or TRBV12-4, the J call TRBJ2-7, with 12 bases aligning to TRBD2. The CDR3 extends over 15 amino acids. J gave up 4 bases and V 4 bases, and 5 bases lay outside the gene matches. The CDR3 DNA reads TGTGCCAGCAGTTATGGGACTAGCGGGTGGTACGAGCAGTACTTC. It specifies CASSYGTSGWYEQYF.

This rearrangement joins TRBV6-6 to TRBJ2-3; D is uncertain. Between the trimmed V and J ends, which lost 5 bases and 2 bases, there was a span of 8 bases. CDR1 and CDR2 (germline): MNHNY, SVGAGI (reference sequence). The CDR3 spans 13 residues. The CDR3 loop reads CASSDPSTDTQYF. CDR3 sequence (DNA): TGTGCCAGCAGTGACCCTTCCACAGATACGCAGTATTTT.

In its sample, this clonotype was seen many times. The chain recombines TRBV13 with TRBJ2-3, with 10 bases lining up with TRBD2. The V gene end was trimmed by 7 bases and the J gene end by 3 bases; junction bases not matched to a gene: 4. The germline gives CDR1 PRHDT, CDR2 FYEKMQ (reference sequence). CDR3 size: 14 residues. Written as DNA, the CDR3 is TGTGCCAGCACCGGACTAGCGGAGACAGATACGCAGTATTTT. Translating it yields CASTGLAETDTQYF.

This clonotype was seen a few times. The chain combines TRBV12-3 or TRBV12-4 with TRBJ2-5; maybe TRBD1 (5 bases). The V gene lost 8 bases and the J gene lost 2 bases, with 15 bases spanning the gap. The CDR3 is 14 residues long. The CDR3 sequence: CASSMGQVQETQYF. In DNA form, the CDR3 reads TGTGCCAGCTCTATGGGGCAGGTTCAAGAGACCCAGTACTTC.

This clonotype appeared many times. The chain combines TRBV7-2 with TRBJ2-5; D might be TRBD2 (5 bases). This CDR3 has 14 residues. With 1 base removed from V and 6 bases from J, the gap between germline ends came to 12 bases. Germline V gives CDR1 SGHTA, CDR2 FQGNSA. In DNA, the CDR3 is TGTGCCAGCAGCTTAGGTACTCAGCGGCAGACCCAGTACTTC. This codes for CASSLGTQRQTQYF.

This clonotype was seen at least ten times. The chain carries TRBV6-5 and TRBJ1-6; D call uncertain. Germline loops: CDR1 MNHEY, CDR2 SVGAGI. The CDR3 is 14 residues long. Trimming left V 4 bases short and J 4 bases short, with 8 bases between. The CDR3 sequence: CASSWAGYNSPLHF. The CDR3 DNA reads TGTGCCAGCAGTTGGGCCGGATATAATTCACCCCTCCACTTT.

V gene TRBV7-2 combines with J gene TRBJ1-5; the D is unclear. The germline CDR1 and CDR2 sequences are SGHTA and FQGNSA. Trimming removed 8 bases from V and 2 bases from J, with 10 bases in between. There are 13 residues in the CDR3. The CDR3 is CASAQARNQPQHF. The CDR3 nucleotides are TGTGCCAGCGCACAAGCCCGCAATCAGCCCCAGCATTTT.

This clonotype was seen ten or more times. The chain couples TRBV6-1 to TRBJ2-3; 8 positions match TRBD1. V lost 5 bases and J lost 4; bases outside the gene matches: 8. The V gene's germline CDR1 is MNHNS and CDR2 SASEGT. The CDR3 length is 15 residues. The DNA of the CDR3 is TGTGCCAGCAGTCGGGACAGGATACCCGCAGATACGCAGTATTTT. Protein: CASSRDRIPADTQYF.

In its sample, this clonotype was seen many times. J is TRBJ2-2 and V is TRBV20-1; 7 bases are a match to TRBD2. Unmatched junction bases numbered 15, after V lost 1 base and J lost 1 base. Germline V gene lookup returns CDR1 DFQATT and CDR2 SNEGSKA (reference sequence). The CDR3 is 19 residues long. The CDR3 DNA follows: TGCAGTGCTAGAGTCTTTTCGGCTAGCGGAGGGAGGAACACCGGGGAGCTGTTTTTT. Amino acid sequence: CSARVFSASGGRNTGELFF.

In this sample, this clonotype turned up many times. The chain is built from TRBV5-1 and TRBJ2-7; 9 bases map to TRBD2. The trim removed 4 bases at V and 4 bases at J, leaving 9 bases unmatched. The CDR3 has 15 amino acids. Germline V gives CDR1 SGHRS, CDR2 YFSETQ. The CDR3 DNA sequence: TGCGCCAGCAGCCAAGGGACTAGCATTTCATACGAGCAGTACTTC. This encodes CASSQGTSISYEQYF.

This clonotype occurred many times. This rearrangement joins TRBV6-5 to TRBJ1-5; weak D call: TRBD1 (5 bases). There are 14 residues in the CDR3. V lost 5 bases and J lost 9, with 17 bases in between. Germline V lookup: CDR1 MNHEY, CDR2 SVGAGI. DNA for the CDR3: TGTGCCAGCAGTACCCCGGGGCCGGGAGGGCCCCAGCATTTT. It encodes CASSTPGPGGPQHF.

This clonotype came up many times. The chain is built from TRBV28 and TRBJ2-7, with unresolved D. CDR3 size: 14 residues. The V gene's germline CDR1 is MDHEN and CDR2 SYDVKM. The V end was cut by 4 bases, the J end by 0 bases, with 10 bases between. CDR3: CASSSEDGSYEQYF. In DNA, the CDR3 is TGTGCCAGCAGTTCCGAAGACGGCTCCTACGAGCAGTACTTC.

Many counts were recorded for this clonotype. The chain joins TRBV5-1 to TRBJ2-7; TRBD2 matches at 7 bases. CDR1 is SGHRS and CDR2 is YFSETQ in the germline V gene. The CDR3 runs to 12 residues. V lost 6 bases, J lost 5 bases, and 5 bases stayed unmatched. CDR3 sequence (DNA): TGCGCCAGCACATTACGGGGGGACGAGCAGTACTTC. Protein: CASTLRGDEQYF.

This clonotype was counted ten times or more. The V and J genes are TRBV6-2 or TRBV6-3 and TRBJ2-7, with 7 nucleotides matching TRBD2. After removal of 2 bases from V and 7 bases from J, the junction contained 5 bases not matched to a gene. CDR1 is MNHEY, CDR2 SVGEGT, per germline. The CDR3 totals 13 residues. The CDR3 spells CASSYPYGREQYF. CDR3 nucleotide sequence: TGTGCCAGCAGTTACCCATACGGGAGGGAGCAGTACTTC.

This clonotype was observed a few times. V usage is TRBV4-2 and J usage is TRBJ1-1; D gene uncertain. V dropped 0 bases and J dropped 1 base, with 9 bases sitting between them. The CDR3 is 15 residues long. Per germline, CDR1 LGHNA and CDR2 YNFKEQ. The CDR3: CASSQDGQPNTEAFF. The CDR3 DNA reads as TGTGCCAGCAGCCAAGACGGGCAGCCGAACACTGAAGCTTTCTTT.

This clonotype was detected ten times or more. The V call is TRBV29-1, the J call TRBJ1-1, with D possibly being TRBD1 (5 bases). The CDR3 runs to 11 residues. The V and J ends lost 3 bases and 13 bases respectively, with 15 bases between them. Germline V CDR1 and CDR2: SQVTM, ANQGSEA. CDR3 coding DNA: TGCAGCGTTGACTCAGGGCCTTATAGTTTCTTT. Its protein is CSVDSGPYSFF.

This clonotype was recorded at least ten times. The chain joins TRBV7-9 to TRBJ1-4; D gene ambiguous. V was clipped by 4 bases and J by 12 bases, with 12 bases between them. This CDR3 is built from 12 residues. CDR1 SEHNR and CDR2 FQNEAQ come from the germline V gene (reference sequence). CDR3 bases: TGTGCCAGCAGCTACAACACAGATCAACTGTTTTTT. The encoded protein is CASSYNTDQLFF.

The gene calls are TRBV29-1 and TRBJ1-1, with a tentative D call TRBD1 (6 bases). This CDR3 comprises 11 residues. Trimming shortened V by 6 bases and J by 3 bases, and 8 bases separated the two germline ends. Germline V lookup: CDR1 SQVTM, CDR2 ANQGSEA. The CDR3 loop reads CSVWTDTEAFF. CDR3 DNA: TGCAGCGTGTGGACAGACACTGAAGCTTTCTTT.